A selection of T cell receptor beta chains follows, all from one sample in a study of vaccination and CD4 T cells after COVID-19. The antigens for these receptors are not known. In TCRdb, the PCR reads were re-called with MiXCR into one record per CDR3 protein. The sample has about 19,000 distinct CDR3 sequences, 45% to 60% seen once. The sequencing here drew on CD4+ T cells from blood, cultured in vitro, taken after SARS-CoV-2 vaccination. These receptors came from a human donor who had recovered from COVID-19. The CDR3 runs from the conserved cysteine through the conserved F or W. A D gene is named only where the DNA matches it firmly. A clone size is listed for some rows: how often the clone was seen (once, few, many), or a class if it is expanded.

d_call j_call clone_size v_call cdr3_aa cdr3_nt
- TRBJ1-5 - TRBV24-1 CATSAGYQPQHF TGTGCCACCAGTGCTGGCTATCAGCCCCAGCATTTT
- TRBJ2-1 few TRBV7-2 CASSRGTEYNEQFF TGTGCCAGCAGCCGCGGGACAGAATACAATGAGCAGTTCTTC
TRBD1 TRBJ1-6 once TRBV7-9 CASSPRGQGAYNSPLHF TGTGCCAGCAGCCCTAGAGGACAGGGGGCCTATAATTCACCCCTCCACTTT
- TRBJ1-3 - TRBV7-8 CTSSLARGGSGGNTIYF TGTACCAGCAGCTTAGCCCGTGGGGGGTCTGGAGGAAACACCATATATTTT
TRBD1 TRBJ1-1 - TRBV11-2 CASSLWDRNTEAFF TGTGCCAGCAGCTTATGGGACAGAAACACTGAAGCTTTCTTT
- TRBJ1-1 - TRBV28 CASSFDSEAFF TGTGCCAGCAGTTTTGACAGTGAAGCTTTCTTT
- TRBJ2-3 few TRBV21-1 CASSKGEREVTDTQYF TGTGCCAGCAGCAAAGGGGAGCGGGAGGTAACAGATACGCAGTATTTT
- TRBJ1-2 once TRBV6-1 CASSGGDYFYGYTF TGTGCCAGCAGTGGGGGGGATTATTTCTATGGCTACACCTTC
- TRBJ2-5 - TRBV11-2 CASSLGGKPQETQYF TGTGCCAGCAGCTTAGGGGGAAAACCCCAAGAGACCCAGTACTTC
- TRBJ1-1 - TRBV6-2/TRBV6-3 CASSQRGQQWLEAFF TGTGCCAGCAGCCAACGCGGACAGCAGTGGTTGGAAGCTTTCTTT
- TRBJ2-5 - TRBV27 CASSRLGGPTGETQYF TGTGCCAGCAGCCGCTTGGGGGGCCCCACGGGGGAGACCCAGTACTTC
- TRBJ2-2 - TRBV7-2 CASSLRRSTGELFF TGTGCCAGCAGCTTAAGAAGGTCGACCGGGGAGCTGTTTTTT
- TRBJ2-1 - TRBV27 CASSLKAVGNEQFF TGTGCCAGCAGTTTGAAGGCGGTCGGAAATGAGCAGTTCTTC
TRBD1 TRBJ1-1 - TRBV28 CASSLDGTGLRYTEAFF TGTGCCAGCAGTTTGGATGGGACAGGGCTACGGTACACTGAAGCTTTCTTT
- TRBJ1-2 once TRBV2 CASSEFVALRSYGYTF TGTGCCAGCAGTGAATTTGTGGCCCTGAGGTCCTATGGCTACACCTTC
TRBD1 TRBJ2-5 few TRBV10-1 CASSDTTGGLETQYF TGCGCCAGCAGTGATACGACAGGGGGCTTGGAGACCCAGTACTTC
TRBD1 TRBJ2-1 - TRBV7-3 CASSLTGTAPLQGNEQFF TGTGCCAGCAGCTTAACTGGGACAGCCCCACTTCAAGGGAATGAGCAGTTCTTC
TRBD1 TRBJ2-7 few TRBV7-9 CASSFDRASYEQYF TGTGCCAGCAGCTTTGACAGGGCCTCATACGAGCAGTACTTC
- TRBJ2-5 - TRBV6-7 CASSYFRSAAKVTLETQYF TGTGCCAGCAGTTATTTTCGCTCGGCCGCAAAAGTGACTTTGGAGACCCAGTACTTC
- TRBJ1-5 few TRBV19 CASSSRDAQGQPQHF TGTGCCAGTAGTTCCCGGGACGCTCAGGGTCAGCCCCAGCATTTT
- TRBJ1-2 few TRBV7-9 CASSFRAGDGYTF TGTGCCAGCAGCTTCAGGGCGGGAGATGGCTACACCTTC
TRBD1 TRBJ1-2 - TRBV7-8 CASSWGQGPNCGYTF TGTGCCAGCAGCTGGGGACAGGGACCTAACTGTGGCTACACCTTC
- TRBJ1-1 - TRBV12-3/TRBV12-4 CASSLNNGEAFF TGTGCCAGCAGTTTAAATAACGGGGAAGCTTTCTTT
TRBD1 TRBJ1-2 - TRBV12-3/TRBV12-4 CASRAGQGRGYTF TGTGCCAGCAGGGCAGGACAGGGTAGAGGCTACACCTTC
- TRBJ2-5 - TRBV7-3 CASSLDLGKTQYF TGTGCCAGCAGCTTAGACCTGGGGAAGACCCAGTACTTC
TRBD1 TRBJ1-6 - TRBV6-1 CASSRDRADNSPLHF TGTGCCAGCAGTCGGGACAGGGCCGATAATTCACCCCTCCACTTT
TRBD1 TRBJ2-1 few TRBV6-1 CASGGGQGAYNEQFF TGTGCCAGCGGGGGGGGACAGGGGGCTTACAATGAGCAGTTCTTC
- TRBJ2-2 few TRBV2 CASNARGGELFF TGTGCCAGCAATGCCCGAGGCGGGGAGCTGTTTTTT